These T cell receptor beta chains were read from a single sample in a study of cytomegalovirus exposure and HLA in healthy donors. Using immunoSEQ multiplex PCR, the repertoire was profiled, and TCRdb retains in-frame clones only, with some absent. The sample holds some 140,000 clones, approximately 75% seen once. The material sequenced was PBMCs. The origin of the receptors is a man between 18 and 29 years old in good health and CMV-seronegative. CDR3s include the opening cysteine and the closing phenylalanine or tryptophan.

cdr3_length: 15
v_call: TRBV14
cdr3_aa: CASSHGFSGNTEAFF

cdr3_length: 18
v_call: TRBV5-1
cdr3_aa: CARSEQGNRGGNTGELFF

cdr3_length: 16
v_call: TRBV5-6
cdr3_aa: CASSSFGGSRHGELFF

cdr3_length: 16
v_call: TRBV5-8
cdr3_aa: CASSWGQGSWFAEAFF

cdr3_length: 14
v_call: TRBV5-6
cdr3_aa: CASSPRFYTGELFF

cdr3_length: 15
v_call: TRBV7-2
cdr3_aa: CASSTGTSAYNEQFF

cdr3_length: 15
v_call: TRBV30
cdr3_aa: CAWSVEASSDTEAFF

cdr3_length: 15
v_call: TRBV29-1
cdr3_aa: CSAEPQIAGIGEQFF

cdr3_length: 13
v_call: TRBV5-1
cdr3_aa: CASRQTGGYGYTF

cdr3_length: 14
v_call: TRBV6-1
cdr3_aa: CASRIGQGTDTQYF

cdr3_length: 15
v_call: TRBV5-6
cdr3_aa: CASSWWQGTGSPLHF

cdr3_length: 16
v_call: TRBV6-1
cdr3_aa: CASSEIGYSGANVLTF

cdr3_length: 17
v_call: TRBV5-8
cdr3_aa: CASSSIRTGESTDTQYF

cdr3_length: 16
v_call: TRBV29-1
cdr3_aa: CSVVKAGGMVVDTQYF

cdr3_length: 17
v_call: TRBV4-3
cdr3_aa: CASGATGQGVANYGYTF

cdr3_length: 16
v_call: TRBV7-9
cdr3_aa: CASSTWDRGLINEQFF

cdr3_length: 14
v_call: TRBV7-9
cdr3_aa: CASSLGQGDEKLFF

cdr3_length: 16
v_call: TRBV28
cdr3_aa: CASSLYGTETNYGYTF

cdr3_length: 18
v_call: TRBV15
cdr3_aa: CATSLSSWRPGSNQPQHF

cdr3_length: 15
v_call: TRBV10-1
cdr3_aa: CASSVEGARGEKLFF

cdr3_length: 19
v_call: TRBV6-1
cdr3_aa: CASSEVPRAATKGPDTQYF

cdr3_length: 15
v_call: TRBV4-1
cdr3_aa: CASSQGVGTGEEQYF

cdr3_length: 15
v_call: TRBV6-5
cdr3_aa: CASSAGGYLGATIYF

cdr3_length: 14
v_call: TRBV2
cdr3_aa: CASSDRAGNQPQHF

cdr3_length: 13
v_call: TRBV29-1
cdr3_aa: CSVGRLGEGEAFF

cdr3_length: 14
v_call: TRBV6-5
cdr3_aa: CASSYRQGTYEQYF

cdr3_length: 12
v_call: TRBV2
cdr3_aa: CASITGNYGYTF

cdr3_length: 14
v_call: TRBV7-2
cdr3_aa: CASSVLTGVRGYTF